This T cell receptor (beta chain) was recorded in a study of blood T cell repertoires in COVID-19. Study-wide context: Both acute and convalescent COVID-19 samples were obtained from the United States, Italy and Spain. T cells, B-cell-depleted T cells, or PBMCs provided the cDNA or gDNA that served as material.

In the study's own analysis: Reference gene primer amplification in the assay estimated nucleated cell counts. Sequencing used immunoSEQ multiplex PCR; TCRdb keeps in-frame clones, though not all of them. Clonal size and the V and J genes are those of that table, whereas D and trimming came from the DNA. This table has about 440,000 clones, roughly 89% appearing once. Germline values: CDR1 KGHSH, CDR2 LQKENI. Germline trimming cut 6 bases from V and 0 bases from J; bases unmatched to any gene: 6. The CDR3 covers 18 residues. The chain employs TRBV18 and TRBJ2-1; 15 bases line up with TRBD2. The source is a woman aged 25 to 39 with acute or convalescent COVID-19. Sequenced material: peripheral blood. Written as DNA, the CDR3 is TGTGCCAGCTCCGGGACTAGCGGGGGGCTGAGCTCCTACAATGAGCAGTTCTTC. This codes for CASSGTSGGLSSYNEQFF.